The clone carrying this T cell receptor beta chain was counted ten times or more. What it recognizes is unknown. Patients were excluded because of uncontrolled infection, other autoimmune disease, pregnancy or lactation. The PBMCs were sourced from fresh peripheral blood (more than 9 ml). This sample was taken from a study of T cells in Graves' hyperthyroidism and ophthalmopathy. Study in general: Sampling of peripheral blood happened at initial diagnosis, prior to any treatment. Study-wide results and limits: A model using 13 V-J features told ophthalmopathy apart from stable hyperthyroidism.

From RNA transcripts, TCR beta CDR3 regions were amplified. During a first-round RT-PCR of the TCR CDR3, the HTBI primer set was used. TCRdb ran MiXCR on the multiplex PCR reads and lists one entry per CDR3 protein. This sample has more than 450,000 distinct CDR3 sequences, with 15% to 20% found just once. Between the trimmed V and J ends, which lost 5 bases and 3 bases, there was a span of 10 bases. The CDR3 covers 13 residues. In germline, CDR1 is LNHNV, CDR2 YYDKDF (reference sequence). The chain is built from TRBV15 and TRBJ1-1; no reliable D call. This clonotype originated in a man aged 40-50 years with Graves' ophthalmopathy. The sequenced sample was blood. CDR3 nucleotides: TGTGCCACCAGCCCCGGGAGTCACACTGAAGCTTTCTTT. It encodes CATSPGSHTEAFF.